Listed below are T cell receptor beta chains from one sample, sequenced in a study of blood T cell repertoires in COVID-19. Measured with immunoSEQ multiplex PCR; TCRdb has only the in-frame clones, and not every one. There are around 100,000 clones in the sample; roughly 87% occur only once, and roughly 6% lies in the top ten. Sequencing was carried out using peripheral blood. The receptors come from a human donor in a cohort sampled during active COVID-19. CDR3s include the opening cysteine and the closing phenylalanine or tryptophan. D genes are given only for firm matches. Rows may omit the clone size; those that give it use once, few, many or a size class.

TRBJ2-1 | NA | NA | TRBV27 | CASSFRQGLGEQFF | TGTGCCAGCAGTTTCCGTCAGGGGTTAGGTGAGCAGTTCTTC
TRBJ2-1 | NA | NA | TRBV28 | CASSSTGTPYNEQFF | TGTGCCAGCAGTTCAACAGGTACTCCTTACAATGAGCAGTTCTTC
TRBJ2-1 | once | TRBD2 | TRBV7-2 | CASSLDLAGGNYNEQFF | TGTGCCAGCAGCTTAGATCTAGCGGGGGGAAACTACAATGAGCAGTTCTTC
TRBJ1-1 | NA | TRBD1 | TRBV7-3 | CASRKGDRENTEAFF | TGTGCCAGCAGAAAGGGGGACAGGGAGAACACTGAAGCTTTCTTT
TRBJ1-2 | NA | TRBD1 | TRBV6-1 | CASREAGDRYGYTF | TGTGCCAGCAGAGAAGCAGGGGACAGGTATGGCTACACCTTC
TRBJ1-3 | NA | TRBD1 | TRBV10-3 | CAISKLSGTGAQGSGNTIYF | TGTGCCATCAGCAAACTATCCGGGACAGGGGCTCAGGGCTCTGGAAACACCATATATTTT
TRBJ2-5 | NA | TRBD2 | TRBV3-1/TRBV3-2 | CASSLLASGSFEGLQETQYF | TGTGCCAGCAGCCTTCTCGCTAGCGGGAGTTTCGAGGGACTACAAGAGACCCAGTACTTC
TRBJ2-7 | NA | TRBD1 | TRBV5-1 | CASSTGTGYGYEQYF | TGCGCCAGCAGCACGGGGACAGGGTACGGCTACGAGCAGTACTTC
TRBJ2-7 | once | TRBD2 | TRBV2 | CASSDDSGGSSYEQYF | TGTGCCAGCAGTGATGATTCCGGCGGGAGCTCCTACGAGCAGTACTTC
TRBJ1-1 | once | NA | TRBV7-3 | CASSLGQMNTEAFF | TGTGCCAGCAGCTTAGGCCAGATGAACACTGAAGCTTTCTTT
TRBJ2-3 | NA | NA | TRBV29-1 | CSVEFSSTDTQYF | TGCAGCGTTGAGTTTAGCAGCACAGATACGCAGTATTTT
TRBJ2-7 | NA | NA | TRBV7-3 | CASRPSTYEQYF | TGTGCCAGCCGACCTAGTACCTACGAGCAGTACTTC
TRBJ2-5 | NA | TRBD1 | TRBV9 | CASSERQGQETQYF | TGTGCCAGCAGCGAGAGACAGGGGCAAGAGACCCAGTACTTC
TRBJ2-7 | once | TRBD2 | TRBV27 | CASSPSGGSSYEQYF | TGTGCCAGCAGTCCCTCCGGCGGGAGTTCCTACGAGCAGTACTTC
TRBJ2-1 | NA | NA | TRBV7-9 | CASSWEDRYNEQFF | TGTGCCAGCAGCTGGGAAGACAGATACAATGAGCAGTTCTTC
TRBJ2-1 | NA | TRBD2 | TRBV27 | CASSLSGSGSVYYEQFF | TGTGCCAGCAGTTTATCGGGGAGCGGGAGCGTATATTATGAGCAGTTCTTC
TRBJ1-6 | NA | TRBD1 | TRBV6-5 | CASSYYRGRDNSPLHF | TGTGCCAGCAGTTACTACAGGGGGCGTGATAATTCACCCCTCCACTTT
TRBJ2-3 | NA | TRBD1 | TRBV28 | CASRSTGQSTDTQYF | TGTGCCAGCAGGTCTACGGGACAGAGCACAGATACGCAGTATTTT
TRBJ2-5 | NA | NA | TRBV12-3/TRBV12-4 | CASSGEFGETQYF | TGTGCCAGCAGTGGGGAGTTTGGAGAGACCCAGTACTTC
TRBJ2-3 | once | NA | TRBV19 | CASSARNSTDTQYF | TGTGCCAGTAGTGCCAGGAACTCCACAGATACGCAGTATTTT
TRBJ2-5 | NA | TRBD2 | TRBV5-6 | CASTSGGRGETQYF | TGTGCCAGCACCTCGGGGGGTCGGGGGGAGACCCAGTACTTC
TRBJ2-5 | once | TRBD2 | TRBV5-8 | CASSQLAGALTQYF | TGTGCCAGCAGCCAACTAGCGGGGGCCCTGACCCAGTACTTC